Listed here are 8 T cell receptor beta chains from one sample, sequenced in a study of technical replicates of blood from a handful of donors. The data were produced by immunoSEQ multiplex PCR, yet TCRdb's version contains in-frame clones alone and is incomplete. Among about 80,000 clones listed, 75% to 95% were seen once. The sequencing sample was made of T cells isolated from PBMCs. The receptor set was obtained from a human donor in good health.

This chain joins TRBV21-1 and TRBJ2-3; the table assigns TRBD1, which was not confirmed against the DNA. TRBV21-1 is annotated as a pseudogene. CDR3 size: 17 residues. CDR3 DNA: TGTGCCAGCAGCAAACCTAGGGCAGGGGGTATCACAGATACGCAGTATTTT. It codes for CASSKPRAGGITDTQYF.

V is TRBV12-5 and J is TRBJ2-7, with TRBD2 as a possible D gene (5 bases). The CDR3 contains 15 residues. The germline gives CDR1 LGHNT, CDR2 FRNRAP. Trimming left V 3 bases short and J 2 bases short, with 14 bases between. DNA for the CDR3: TGTGCTAGTGGTTTAGAACCTCGGGAAACCTACGAGCAGTACTTC. It translates to CASGLEPRETYEQYF.

This clone appeared a single time. The chain joins TRBV15 to TRBJ2-3; TRBD2 agrees at 10 bases. The trim removed 2 bases at V and 4 bases at J, leaving 6 bases unmatched. Germline V gene data show CDR1 as LNHNV and CDR2 as YYDKDF (reference sequence). CDR3 length equals 16 residues. The CDR3 reads CATSRLPGLAPDTQYF. DNA for the CDR3: TGTGCCACCAGCAGATTACCGGGACTAGCGCCAGATACGCAGTATTTT.

This rearrangement joins TRBV12-5 to TRBJ2-3; maybe TRBD2 (6 bases). Germline assignment: CDR1 LGHNT and CDR2 FRNRAP. V gave up 5 bases and J gave up 4 bases, with 10 bases separating them. The CDR3 is 13 residues long. In nucleotides, the CDR3 is TGTGCTAGTGGTCCCAGGGAGGCAGATACGCAGTATTTT. This translates into CASGPREADTQYF. Using reference TRBV12-5 and TRBJ2-3 for the parts outside the CDR3, the full variable domain is DARVTQTPRHKVTEMGQEVTMRCQPILGHNTVFWYRQTMMQGLELLAYFRNRAPLDDSGMPKDRFSAEMPDATLATLKIQPSEPRDSAVYFCASGPREADTQYFGPGTRLTVL.

The chain uses TRBV7-3 and TRBJ1-1; 7 positions match TRBD1. The CDR3 has 13 amino acids. The germline V gene has CDR1 SGHTA and CDR2 FQGTGA. After removal of 5 bases from V and 0 bases from J, the junction contained 0 bases not matched to a gene. The CDR3 nucleotides read TGTGCCAGCAGCGGACAGGTGAACACTGAAGCTTTCTTT. It translates to CASSGQVNTEAFF.

The chain combines TRBV28 with TRBJ1-4; D is perhaps TRBD1 (5 bases). Germline assignment: CDR1 MDHEN and CDR2 SYDVKM. This CDR3 has 14 amino acids. Trimming cost V 5 bases and J 6 bases, with 13 bases left between them. The CDR3 loop is CASSPASGDEKLFF. The CDR3 DNA sequence: TGTGCCAGCAGTCCCGCCTCGGGGGATGAAAAACTGTTTTTT.

This clone was observed a few times. This chain connects TRBV27 to TRBJ2-7; 10 bases match TRBD1. V shed 7 bases and J 3 bases; nucleotides not matched to a gene: 9. CDR3 length: 15 amino acids. Germline loops: CDR1 MNHEY, CDR2 SMNVEV (reference sequence). CDR3 sequence reads: CASTPLGQGNYEQYF. CDR3 sequence (DNA): TGTGCCAGCACTCCATTGGGACAGGGGAACTACGAGCAGTACTTC.

V is TRBV19 and J is TRBJ2-5; D is perhaps TRBD1 (8 bases). V shed 10 bases and J shed 4 bases, with 22 bases lying between them. The CDR3 has 15 amino acids. Germline V gene sequence: CDR1 LNHDA, CDR2 SQIVND (reference sequence). The CDR3 DNA reads as TGTGCCACCGCTAGTGGAACAGGGGGGGGAGAGACCCAGTACTTC. It codes for CATASGTGGGETQYF.